This T cell receptor (beta chain) came from a study of identical twins. One entry per CDR3 protein, called by TCRdb with MiXCR from the 5' RACE reads. The data show around 680,000 distinct CDR3 sequences, about 9.4% seen once. CDR1 and CDR2 (germline): SQVTM, ANQGSEA. CDR3 size: 15 residues. V was cut by 5 bases and J by 4 bases, with 20 bases left in between. The sample was also reused in another study, on yellow fever vaccine responses in identical twins.

V and J are TRBV29-1 and TRBJ1-2; TRBD1 might be the D (6 bases). The sequence derives from a woman younger than 35 in good health. The sample was PBMCs. The CDR3 DNA is TGCAGCGTTCCTCTGGGCGGAGGGGGTTCCTATGGCTACACCTTC. Translation gives CSVPLGGGGSYGYTF.